This record covers a single T cell receptor (beta chain). The CDR3 is 16 amino acids. Germline CDR1 reads MNHNS; CDR2 reads SASEGT. The sample originates from a study of T cells expressing NK-cell markers. From the 5' RACE reads, TCRdb lists one entry per CDR3 protein and no DNA. The ten most abundant clones cover around 3.3% of a sample with around 550,000 distinct CDR3 sequences. The chain employs TRBV6-1 and TRBJ2-3; TCRdb picks TRBD2, but there is no DNA to check that call. The origin of this receptor is a man between 18 and 29 years old in good health. Sequencing was done on a sample of blood T cells: a sorted CD56 or NKG2C T cell subset, CD4+ or CD8+ T cells, or bulk PBMC T cells (not recorded which). The CDR3 loop reads CASSKWTSDITDTQYF.